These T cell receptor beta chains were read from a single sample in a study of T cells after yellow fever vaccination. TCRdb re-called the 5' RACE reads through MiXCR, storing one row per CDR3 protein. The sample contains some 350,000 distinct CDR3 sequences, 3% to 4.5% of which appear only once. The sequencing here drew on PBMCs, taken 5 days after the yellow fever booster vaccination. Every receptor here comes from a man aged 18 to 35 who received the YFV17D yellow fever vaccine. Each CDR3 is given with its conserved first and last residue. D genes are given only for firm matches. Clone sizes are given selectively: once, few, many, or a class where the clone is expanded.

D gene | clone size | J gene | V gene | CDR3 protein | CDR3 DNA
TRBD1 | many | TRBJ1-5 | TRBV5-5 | CASSLGDRGRQPQHF | TGTGCCAGCAGCTTGGGGGACAGGGGACGGCAGCCCCAGCATTTT
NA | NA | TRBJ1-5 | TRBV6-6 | CASSYRTVYSNQPQHF | TGTGCCAGCAGTTACCGGACAGTTTATAGCAATCAGCCCCAGCATTTT
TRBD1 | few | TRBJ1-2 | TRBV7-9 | CASSLGRRTGGRVDGYTF | TGTGCCAGCAGCTTAGGCCGGCGGACAGGGGGTCGGGTCGATGGCTACACCTTC
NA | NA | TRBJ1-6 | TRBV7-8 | CASSLPSGRAISPLHF | TGTGCCAGCAGCCTCCCCTCCGGGAGAGCGATTTCACCCCTCCACTTT
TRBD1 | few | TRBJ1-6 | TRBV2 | CASSETGMGSPLHF | TGTGCCAGCAGCGAGACAGGGATGGGGTCACCCCTCCACTTT
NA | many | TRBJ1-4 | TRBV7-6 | CASSSRGTGRGYEKLFF | TGTGCCAGCAGCTCCCGAGGAACAGGGAGGGGTTATGAAAAACTGTTTTTT
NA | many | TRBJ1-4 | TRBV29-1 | CSAKGEQAFGEKLFF | TGCAGCGCCAAGGGTGAGCAGGCTTTTGGTGAAAAACTGTTTTTT
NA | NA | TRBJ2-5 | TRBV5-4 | CASSFGGIPETQYF | TGTGCCAGCAGTTTCGGAGGGATACCAGAGACCCAGTACTTC
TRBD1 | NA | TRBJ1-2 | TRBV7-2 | CASSLVPGQVYGYTF | TGTGCCAGCAGCTTAGTTCCGGGACAGGTCTATGGCTACACCTTC
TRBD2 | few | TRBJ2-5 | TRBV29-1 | CIAGGSSGETQYF | TGCATTGCCGGGGGGTCCTCGGGAGAGACCCAGTACTTC
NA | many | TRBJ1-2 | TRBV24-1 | CATSGNYGYTF | TGTGCCACCAGTGGTAACTATGGCTACACCTTC
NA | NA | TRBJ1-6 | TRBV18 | CASSRDAKGGSPLHF | TGTGCCAGCTCACGAGACGCAAAGGGTGGTTCACCCCTCCACTTT
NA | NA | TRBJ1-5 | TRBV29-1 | CSVSVGISNQPQHF | TGCAGCGTTAGTGTCGGGATTAGCAATCAGCCCCAGCATTTT
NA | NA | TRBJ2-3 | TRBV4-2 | CASSQVGGEEADTQYF | TGTGCCAGCAGCCAAGTAGGGGGGGAAGAGGCAGATACGCAGTATTTT
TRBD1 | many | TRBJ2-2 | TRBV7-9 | CASSLPDRGDTGELFF | TGTGCCAGCAGCTTACCAGACAGGGGGGACACCGGGGAGCTGTTTTTT
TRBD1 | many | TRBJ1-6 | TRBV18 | CASSPQGQGNSPLHF | TGTGCCAGCTCACCCCAAGGACAGGGTAATTCACCCCTCCACTTT
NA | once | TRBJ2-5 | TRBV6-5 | CASSYSNPAGGIKETQYF | TGTGCCAGCAGTTACTCGAATCCGGCAGGGGGGATTAAGGAGACCCAGTACTTC
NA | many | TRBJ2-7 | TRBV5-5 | CASSVRYEQYF | TGTGCCAGCAGCGTACGCTACGAGCAGTACTTC
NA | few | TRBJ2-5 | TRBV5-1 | CASSQLSGRPQETQYF | TGCGCCAGCAGCCAGCTCTCGGGACGACCCCAAGAGACCCAGTACTTC
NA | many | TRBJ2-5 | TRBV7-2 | CASSIQGPGTETQYF | TGTGCCAGCAGCATACAGGGCCCGGGGACGGAGACCCAGTACTTC
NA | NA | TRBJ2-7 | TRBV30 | CAFPPGQADEQYF | TGTGCCTTCCCCCCGGGGCAGGCTGACGAGCAGTACTTC
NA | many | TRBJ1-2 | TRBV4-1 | CASRPTAGDGYTF | TGCGCCAGCAGACCAACGGCTGGGGATGGCTACACCTTC
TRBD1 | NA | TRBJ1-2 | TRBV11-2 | CASSLVSDRADFNYGYTF | TGTGCCAGCAGCTTAGTGTCCGACAGGGCTGATTTTAACTATGGCTACACCTTC
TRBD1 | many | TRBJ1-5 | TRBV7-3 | CASSSGQPNQPQHF | TGTGCCAGCAGCTCGGGACAGCCCAATCAGCCCCAGCATTTT
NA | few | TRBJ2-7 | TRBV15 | CATSEGRRYEQYF | TGTGCCACCAGCGAGGGCAGGAGGTACGAGCAGTACTTC
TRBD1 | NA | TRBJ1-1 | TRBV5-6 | CASSYRTGYDTEAFF | TGTGCCAGCAGCTACAGGACAGGGTATGACACTGAAGCTTTCTTT